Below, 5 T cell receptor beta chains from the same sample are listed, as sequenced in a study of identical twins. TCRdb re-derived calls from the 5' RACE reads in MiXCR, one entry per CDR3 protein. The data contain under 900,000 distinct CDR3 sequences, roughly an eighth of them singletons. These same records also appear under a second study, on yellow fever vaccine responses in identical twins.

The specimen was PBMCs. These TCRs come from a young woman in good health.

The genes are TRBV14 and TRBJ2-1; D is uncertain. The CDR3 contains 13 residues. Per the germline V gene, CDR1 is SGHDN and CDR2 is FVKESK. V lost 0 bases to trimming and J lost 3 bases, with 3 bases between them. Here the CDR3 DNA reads TGTGCCAGCAGCCAAGAGCTCTACAATGAGCAGTTCTTC. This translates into CASSQELYNEQFF.

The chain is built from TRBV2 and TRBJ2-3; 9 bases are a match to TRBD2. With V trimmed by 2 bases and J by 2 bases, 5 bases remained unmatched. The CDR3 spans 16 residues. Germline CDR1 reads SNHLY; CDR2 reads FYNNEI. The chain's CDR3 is CASSEPSGAPTDTQYF. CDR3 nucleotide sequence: TGTGCCAGCAGTGAACCTAGCGGGGCCCCCACAGATACGCAGTATTTT.

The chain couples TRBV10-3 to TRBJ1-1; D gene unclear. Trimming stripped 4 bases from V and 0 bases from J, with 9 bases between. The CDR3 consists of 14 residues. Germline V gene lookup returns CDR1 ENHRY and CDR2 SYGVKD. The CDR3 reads CAISGGGVNTEAFF. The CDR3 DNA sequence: TGTGCCATCAGTGGGGGTGGCGTGAACACTGAAGCTTTCTTT.

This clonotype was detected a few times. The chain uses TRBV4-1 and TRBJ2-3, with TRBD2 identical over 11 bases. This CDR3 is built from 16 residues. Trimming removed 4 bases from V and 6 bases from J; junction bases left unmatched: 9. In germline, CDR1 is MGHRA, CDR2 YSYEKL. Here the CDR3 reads CASSLVAGGLSDTQYF. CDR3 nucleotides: TGCGCCAGCAGCCTAGTAGCGGGAGGGCTCTCCGATACGCAGTATTTT.

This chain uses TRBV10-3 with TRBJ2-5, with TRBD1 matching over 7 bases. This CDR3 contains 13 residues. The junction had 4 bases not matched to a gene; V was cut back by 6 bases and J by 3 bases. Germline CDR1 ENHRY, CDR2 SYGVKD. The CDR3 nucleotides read TGTGCCATCAGAACAGGGGCCGAAGAGACCCAGTACTTC. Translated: CAIRTGAEETQYF.